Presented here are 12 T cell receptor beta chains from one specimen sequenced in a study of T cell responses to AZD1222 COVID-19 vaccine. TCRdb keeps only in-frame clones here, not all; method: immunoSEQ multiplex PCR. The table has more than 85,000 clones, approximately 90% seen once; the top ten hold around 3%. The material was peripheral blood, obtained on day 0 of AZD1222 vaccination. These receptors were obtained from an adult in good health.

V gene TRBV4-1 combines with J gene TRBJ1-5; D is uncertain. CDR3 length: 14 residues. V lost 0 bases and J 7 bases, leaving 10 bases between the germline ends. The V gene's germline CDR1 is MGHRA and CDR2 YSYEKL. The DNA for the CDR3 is TGCGCCAGCAGCCAAGATATCCCGGGGCAGCCCCAGCATTTT. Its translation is CASSQDIPGQPQHF.

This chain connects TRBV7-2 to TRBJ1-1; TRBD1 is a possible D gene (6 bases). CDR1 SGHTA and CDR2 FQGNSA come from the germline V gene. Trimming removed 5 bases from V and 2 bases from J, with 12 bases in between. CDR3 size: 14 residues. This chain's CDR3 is CASSPRQVNTEAFF. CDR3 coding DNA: TGTGCCAGCAGCCCGAGACAGGTTAACACTGAAGCTTTCTTT.

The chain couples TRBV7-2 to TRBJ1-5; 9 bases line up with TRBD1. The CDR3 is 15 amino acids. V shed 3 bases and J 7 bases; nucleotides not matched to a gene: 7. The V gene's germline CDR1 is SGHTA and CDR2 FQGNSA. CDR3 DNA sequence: TGTGCCAGCAGCTTCGGGACAGGGTTTAGCCAGCCCCAGCATTTT. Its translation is CASSFGTGFSQPQHF. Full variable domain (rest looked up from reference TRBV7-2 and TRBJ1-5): GAGVSQSPSNKVTEKGKDVELRCDPISGHTALYWYRQSLGQGLEFLIYFQGNSAPDKSGLPSDRFSAERTGGSVSTLTIQRTQQEDSAVYLCASSFGTGFSQPQHFGDGTRLSIL.

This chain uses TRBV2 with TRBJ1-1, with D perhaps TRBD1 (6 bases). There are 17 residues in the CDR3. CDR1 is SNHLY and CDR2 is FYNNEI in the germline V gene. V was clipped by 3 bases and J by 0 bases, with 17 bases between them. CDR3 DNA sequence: TGTGCCAGCAGTGAGGTAGGACAGCCTACTTTGAACACTGAAGCTTTCTTT. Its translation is CASSEVGQPTLNTEAFF.

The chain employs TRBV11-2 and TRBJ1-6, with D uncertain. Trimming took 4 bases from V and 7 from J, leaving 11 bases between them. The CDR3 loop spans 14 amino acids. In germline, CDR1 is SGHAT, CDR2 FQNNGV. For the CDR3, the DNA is TGTGCCAGCAGCTCCAGTGTCTTCAATTCACCCCTCCACTTT. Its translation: CASSSSVFNSPLHF.

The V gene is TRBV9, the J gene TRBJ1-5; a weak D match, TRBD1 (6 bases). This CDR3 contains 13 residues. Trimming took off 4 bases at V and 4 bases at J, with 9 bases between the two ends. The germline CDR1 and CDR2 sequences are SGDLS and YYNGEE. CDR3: CASSLQGNQPQHF. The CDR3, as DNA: TGTGCCAGCAGCCTCCAGGGGAATCAGCCCCAGCATTTT.

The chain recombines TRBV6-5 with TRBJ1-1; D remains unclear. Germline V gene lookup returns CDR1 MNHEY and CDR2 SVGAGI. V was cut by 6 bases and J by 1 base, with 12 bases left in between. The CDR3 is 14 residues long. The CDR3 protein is CASRDYTANTEAFF. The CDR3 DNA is TGTGCCAGCAGGGACTATACAGCGAACACTGAAGCTTTCTTT.

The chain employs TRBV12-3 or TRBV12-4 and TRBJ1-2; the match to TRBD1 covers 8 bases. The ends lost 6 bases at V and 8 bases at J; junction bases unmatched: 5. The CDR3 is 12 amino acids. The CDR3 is CASRRQGSGYTF. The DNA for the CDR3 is TGTGCCAGCAGGCGACAGGGGAGCGGCTACACCTTC.

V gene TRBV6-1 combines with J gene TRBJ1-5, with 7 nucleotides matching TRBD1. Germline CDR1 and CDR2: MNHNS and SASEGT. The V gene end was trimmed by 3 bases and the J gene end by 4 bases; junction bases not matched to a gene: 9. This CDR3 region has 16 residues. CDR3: CASSDDKGAINQPQHF. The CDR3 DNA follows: TGTGCCAGCAGTGATGATAAGGGGGCGATAAATCAGCCCCAGCATTTT.

The DNA for the CDR3 is TGCAGCGTTGAAGCTCTAGCGGGGAATGAGCAGTTCTTC. It translates to CSVEALAGNEQFF. V is TRBV29-1 and J is TRBJ2-1; 9 bases agree with TRBD2. CDR3 length: 13 residues. CDR1 is SQVTM, CDR2 ANQGSEA, per germline. Trimming took 1 base from V and 7 from J; bases not matched to a gene: 2.

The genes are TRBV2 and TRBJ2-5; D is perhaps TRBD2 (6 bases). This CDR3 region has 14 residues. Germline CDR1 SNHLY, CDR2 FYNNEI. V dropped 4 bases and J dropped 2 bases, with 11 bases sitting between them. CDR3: CASSGPGTQETQYF. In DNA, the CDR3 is TGTGCCAGCAGTGGGCCCGGGACTCAAGAGACCCAGTACTTC.

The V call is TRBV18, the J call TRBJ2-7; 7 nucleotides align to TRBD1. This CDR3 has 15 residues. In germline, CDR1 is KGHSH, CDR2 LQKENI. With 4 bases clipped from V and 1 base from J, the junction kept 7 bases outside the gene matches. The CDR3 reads CASSQTGTVSYEQYF. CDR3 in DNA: TGTGCCAGCTCACAAACCGGGACAGTGTCCTACGAGCAGTACTTC.